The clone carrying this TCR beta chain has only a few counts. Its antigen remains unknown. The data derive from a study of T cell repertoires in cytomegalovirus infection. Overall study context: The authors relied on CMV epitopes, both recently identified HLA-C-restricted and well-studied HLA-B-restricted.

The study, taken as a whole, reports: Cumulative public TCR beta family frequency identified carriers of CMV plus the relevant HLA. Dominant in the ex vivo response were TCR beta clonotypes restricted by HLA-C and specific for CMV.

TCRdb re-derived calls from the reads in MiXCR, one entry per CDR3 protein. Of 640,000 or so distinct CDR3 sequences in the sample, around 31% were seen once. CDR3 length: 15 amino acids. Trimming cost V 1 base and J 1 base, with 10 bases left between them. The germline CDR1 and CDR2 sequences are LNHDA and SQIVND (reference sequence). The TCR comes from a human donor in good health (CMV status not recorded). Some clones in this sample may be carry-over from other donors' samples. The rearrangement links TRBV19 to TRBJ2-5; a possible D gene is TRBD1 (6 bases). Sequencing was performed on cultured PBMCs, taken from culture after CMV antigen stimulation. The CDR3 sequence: CASSIAVDSQETQYF. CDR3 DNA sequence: TGTGCCAGTAGTATAGCCGTGGACAGCCAAGAGACCCAGTACTTC.